This T cell receptor beta chain was profiled in a study of STAT5B mutations in CD4+ large granular lymphocyte leukemia. The germline V gene has CDR1 MDHEN and CDR2 SYDVKM. The CDR3 runs to 14 residues. V lost 6 bases, J lost 4 bases, and 14 bases lay in between. Study conclusions and caveats: TRBV06-family usage was enriched in top patient clones (8/27) versus controls (2/35). Data were not HLA-matched across samples.

About this clone: Its cognate antigen is unknown.

Method: immunoSEQ multiplex PCR; TCRdb's copy keeps in-frame clones and lacks some. The data contain fewer than 40,000 clones, 65% to 80% of them singletons. The TCR originated in a human donor in good health. The chain has TRBV28 and TRBJ2-3; no reliable D call. Sequenced material: CD4+ T cells from blood buffy coats. Here the CDR3 DNA reads TGTGCCAGCAGCCCATCCCAGCTAGCAGATACGCAGTATTTT. Translating gives CASSPSQLADTQYF.